This is a list of T cell receptor beta chains from one sample in a study of CD8 T cells in ankylosing spondylitis. TCRdb fed the 5' RACE reads into MiXCR, producing one record per CDR3 protein. This sample has a few hundred thousand distinct CDR3 sequences, with about 10% found just once. The specimen was blood, either unsorted or a sorted T cell fraction (not recorded which). These receptors came from a male donor with ankylosing spondylitis or in good health (not recorded which). Each CDR3 is given with its conserved first and last residue. D genes are given only for firm matches. Rows give clone size only sometimes, using once, few, many, or a class for an expanded clone.

CDR3 length	J gene	V gene	D gene	clone size	CDR3 DNA	CDR3 protein
14	TRBJ2-3	TRBV4-1	NA	many	TGCGCCAGCAGCGGTGACAGACGCACAGATACGCAGTATTTT	CASSGDRRTDTQYF
16	TRBJ1-6	TRBV20-1	NA	many	TGCAGTGCTATCGTAGGGCAAGATGTCGCGAGCTCACCCCTCCACTTT	CSAIVGQDVASSPLHF
14	TRBJ2-2	TRBV20-1	NA	many	TGCAGTGCTAGGGACGGGAGGAACACCGGGGAGCTGTTTTTT	CSARDGRNTGELFF
15	TRBJ2-7	TRBV7-2	NA	many	TGTGCCAGCAGCTTAGTTAGGGCGGCCTCCTACGAGCAGTACTTC	CASSLVRAASYEQYF
15	TRBJ1-4	TRBV15	NA	few	TGTGCCACCAGCAGAGTGTTCAGGACAGACGAAAAACTGTTTTTT	CATSRVFRTDEKLFF
12	TRBJ2-5	TRBV3-1	NA	many	TGTGCCAGCAGCCCCCGGCGGGAGACCCAGTACTTC	CASSPRRETQYF
16	TRBJ2-7	TRBV15	TRBD1	many	TGTGCCACCAGCAGAGATCTCGGGACAGGTACCGACGAGCAGTACTTC	CATSRDLGTGTDEQYF
13	TRBJ2-7	TRBV5-6	NA	once	TGTGCCAGCAGCGTTAAACTAGGCTACGAGCAGTACTTC	CASSVKLGYEQYF
15	TRBJ1-6	TRBV7-3	NA	few	TGTGCCAGCAGCCCCCTGGCCGGGGGCGGCTCACCCCTCCACTTT	CASSPLAGGGSPLHF
14	TRBJ2-5	TRBV12-3/TRBV12-4	NA	many	TGTGCCAGCAGCTCAGGGGGGTACCAAGAGACCCAGTACTTC	CASSSGGYQETQYF
14	TRBJ1-6	TRBV20-1	NA	many	TGCAGTGCTAGAGATTTGTCTGGGAATTCACCCCTCCACTTT	CSARDLSGNSPLHF
14	TRBJ1-5	TRBV12-3/TRBV12-4	NA	many	TGTGCCAGCACTCTAATGGGAGGGCGGCAGCCCCAGCATTTT	CASTLMGGRQPQHF
14	TRBJ1-1	TRBV9	NA	many	TGTGCCAGCAGCGGCGGAGCCTCGAACACTGAAGCTTTCTTT	CASSGGASNTEAFF
14	TRBJ1-6	TRBV12-3/TRBV12-4	TRBD1	many	TGTGCCAGCAGTATGGACAGGGTTAGGTCACCCCTCCACTTT	CASSMDRVRSPLHF
16	TRBJ2-7	TRBV10-3	NA	many	TGTGCCATCAGTGCGGGAGCAACTCTAAGCTCCTACGAGCAGTACTTC	CAISAGATLSSYEQYF
14	TRBJ2-1	TRBV20-1	NA	many	TGCAGTGCTGTGATCCGGGACACAAACAATGAGCAGTTCTTC	CSAVIRDTNNEQFF
13	TRBJ2-1	TRBV3-1	NA	NA	TGTGCCAGCAGCCAAGAAAGATATGGTGAGCAGTTCTTC	CASSQERYGEQFF
15	TRBJ1-6	TRBV12-3/TRBV12-4	TRBD1	many	TGTGCCAGCCGGATAGGGACAGGGGAGTATTCACCCCTCCACTTT	CASRIGTGEYSPLHF
16	TRBJ1-3	TRBV7-6	NA	few	TGTGCCAGCAGCTTAGCAATTGCAGCCTCTGGAAACACCATATATTTT	CASSLAIAASGNTIYF
15	TRBJ1-4	TRBV4-1	NA	NA	TGCGCCAGCAGCCACCCGGACACCTCTAATGAAAAACTGTTTTTT	CASSHPDTSNEKLFF
13	TRBJ1-2	TRBV12-3/TRBV12-4	TRBD1	many	TGTGCCAGCAGTGAGGGACAGAACTATGGCTACACCTTC	CASSEGQNYGYTF
13	TRBJ2-7	TRBV4-1	NA	many	TGCGCCAGCAGCCAAGTGCACAGAAGCGAGCAGTACTTC	CASSQVHRSEQYF
16	TRBJ1-1	TRBV3-1	TRBD1	many	TGTGCCAGCAGCCCGGGACAGGCGACCTTGAACACTGAAGCTTTCTTT	CASSPGQATLNTEAFF
15	TRBJ2-5	TRBV11-2	NA	few	TGTGCCAGCAGCTTAGTTGCCGGTCTCTTGGAGACCCAGTACTTC	CASSLVAGLLETQYF